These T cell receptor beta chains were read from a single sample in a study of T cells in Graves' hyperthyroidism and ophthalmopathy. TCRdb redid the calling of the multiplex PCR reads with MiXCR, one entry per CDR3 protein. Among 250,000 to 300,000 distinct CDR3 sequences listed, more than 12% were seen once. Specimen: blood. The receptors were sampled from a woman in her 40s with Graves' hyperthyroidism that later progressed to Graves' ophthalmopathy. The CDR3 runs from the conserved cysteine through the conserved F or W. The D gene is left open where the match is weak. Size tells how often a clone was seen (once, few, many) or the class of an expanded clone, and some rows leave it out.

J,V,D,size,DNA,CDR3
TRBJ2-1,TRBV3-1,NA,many,TGTGCCAGCAGCCGTCAAGTGACTTCCTACAATGAGCAGTTCTTC,CASSRQVTSYNEQFF
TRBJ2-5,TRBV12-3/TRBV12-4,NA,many,TGTGCCAGCAATAAGGACAGCCAAGAGGCCCAGTACTTC,CASNKDSQEAQYF
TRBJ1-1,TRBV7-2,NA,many,TGTGCCAGCAGCTTAGGGGGGCCGAACACTGAAGCTTTCTTT,CASSLGGPNTEAFF
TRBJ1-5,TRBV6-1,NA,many,TGTGCCAGCAGTACAGTCGGGCAGCCCCAGCATTTT,CASSTVGQPQHF
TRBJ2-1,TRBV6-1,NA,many,TGTGCCAGCTGGGGCGACTACAATGAGCAGTTCTTC,CASWGDYNEQFF
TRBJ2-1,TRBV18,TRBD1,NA,TGTGCCAGCTCACCCCGGACAGGGAATGAGCAGTTCTTC,CASSPRTGNEQFF
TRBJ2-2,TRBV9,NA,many,TGTGCCAGCAGCCCCCCGGGATTACGGGGGATTACCGGGGAGCTGTTTTTT,CASSPPGLRGITGELFF
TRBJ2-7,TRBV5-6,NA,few,TGTGCCAGCAGCTTGGCCTACACCTACGAGCAGTACTTC,CASSLAYTYEQYF
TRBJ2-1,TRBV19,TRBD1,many,TGTGCCAGTAGTAGTCACCTCCGGGACAGGGAGTACAATGAGCAGTTCTTC,CASSSHLRDREYNEQFF
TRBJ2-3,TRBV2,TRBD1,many,TGTGCCAGCAGTATGGACAGGGGGATTTCAGATACGCAGTATTTT,CASSMDRGISDTQYF
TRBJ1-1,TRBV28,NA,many,TGTGCCAGCAGAGGCGGGGTAGAAGCTTTCTTT,CASRGGVEAFF
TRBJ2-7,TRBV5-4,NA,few,TGTGCCAGCAGCCATTCTCGTAGCGGAACCTCCTACGAGCAGTACTTC,CASSHSRSGTSYEQYF
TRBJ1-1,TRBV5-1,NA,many,TGCGCCAGCAGGTGGACGTGGGATTCCACTGAAGCTTTCTTT,CASRWTWDSTEAFF
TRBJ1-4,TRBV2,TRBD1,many,TGTGCCAGCAGTCGACAGGGTGCAACTAATGAAAAACTGTTTTTT,CASSRQGATNEKLFF
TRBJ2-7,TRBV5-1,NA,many,TGCGCCAGCAGCCGGGGGGCGTCCTACGAGCAGTACTTC,CASSRGASYEQYF
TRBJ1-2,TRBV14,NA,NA,TGTGCCAGCAGCCAAGATCTTTTACAGGGCAGGGGCTACACCTTC,CASSQDLLQGRGYTF
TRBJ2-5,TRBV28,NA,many,TGTGCCAGCAGTCTCGCTGGGGCGGTCGAGACCCAGTACTTC,CASSLAGAVETQYF
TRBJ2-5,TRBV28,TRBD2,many,TGTGCCAGCAGTCCCTTAGCCCTAGCGGGGAGAGAGACCCAGTACTTC,CASSPLALAGRETQYF
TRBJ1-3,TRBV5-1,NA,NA,TGCGCCAGCAGCTTGTGGCAGCTTACATCCTCTGGAAACACCATATATTTT,CASSLWQLTSSGNTIYF
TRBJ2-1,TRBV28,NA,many,TGTGCCAGCAGTCCCGGGCCGATGAAGCGGCTATACAATGAGCAGTTCTTC,CASSPGPMKRLYNEQFF
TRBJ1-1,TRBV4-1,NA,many,TGCGCCAGCATCCTTTTTCCGGGGGCCGCTGAAGCTTTCTTT,CASILFPGAAEAFF
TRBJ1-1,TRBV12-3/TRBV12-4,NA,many,TGTGCCAGCAGTTTCGAGCAGGGCCAAGCTTTCTTT,CASSFEQGQAFF
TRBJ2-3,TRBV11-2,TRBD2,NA,TGTGCCAGCAGCTCTCCGGGACTAGCGAGGGACACAGATACGCAGTATTTT,CASSSPGLARDTDTQYF
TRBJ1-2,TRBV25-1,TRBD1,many,TGTGCCAGCAGCAAGGGACAGCGCTATGGCTACACCTTC,CASSKGQRYGYTF
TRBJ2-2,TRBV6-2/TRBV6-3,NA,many,TGTGCCAGCAGGGGTTACGGGGAGCTGTTTTTT,CASRGYGELFF
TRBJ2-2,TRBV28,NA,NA,TGTGCCAGCAGTTTAAGCAGGGATCACACCGGGGAGCTGTTTTTT,CASSLSRDHTGELFF
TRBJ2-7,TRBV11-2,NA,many,TGTGCCAGCAGGTCAGGACGGCGGGTCCTCTCCTACGAGCAGTACTTC,CASRSGRRVLSYEQYF
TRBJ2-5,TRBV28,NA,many,TGTGCCAGCAGTTTGAGCAGGGTCGGTCGGGAGACCCAGTACTTC,CASSLSRVGRETQYF
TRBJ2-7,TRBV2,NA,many,TGTGCCAGCAGTGATAGGGACGAGCAGTACTTC,CASSDRDEQYF
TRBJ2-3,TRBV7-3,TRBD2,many,TGTGCCAGCAGCCCCGGACTAGCGGGAGGAGGAGATACGCAGTATTTT,CASSPGLAGGGDTQYF
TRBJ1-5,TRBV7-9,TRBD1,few,TGTGCCAGCAGCTTAGCGGGGACAGGGAGTCAGCCCCAGCATTTT,CASSLAGTGSQPQHF
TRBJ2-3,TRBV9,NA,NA,TGTGCCAGCAGCACCCTCGGACTTAGCACAGATACGCAGTATTTT,CASSTLGLSTDTQYF
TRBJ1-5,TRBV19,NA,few,TGTGCCAGTAGTATTGGGGGTGGGGACGAACAGCCCCAGCATTTT,CASSIGGGDEQPQHF
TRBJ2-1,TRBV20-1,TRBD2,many,TGCACCGCCCCTAGCGGGAGGGCTCCAAATGAGCAGTTCTTC,CTAPSGRAPNEQFF
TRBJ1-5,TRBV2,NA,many,TGTGCCAGCAATCCGGACAGTAATCAGCCCCAGCATTTT,CASNPDSNQPQHF
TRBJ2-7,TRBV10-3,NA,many,TGTGCCATCAGTGAGAATGGGGCAGCGACAAACGAGCAGTACTTC,CAISENGAATNEQYF
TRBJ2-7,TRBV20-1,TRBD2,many,TGCAGTGCTAGAGATCCGAGCGGGACCGGCTACGAGCAGTACTTC,CSARDPSGTGYEQYF
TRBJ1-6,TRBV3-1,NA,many,TGTGCCAGCAGCCAAGGTGGAGGACCTTCGGATTCACCCCTCCACTTT,CASSQGGGPSDSPLHF
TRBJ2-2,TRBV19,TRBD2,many,TGTGCCACTCCAGCGGGAGGGCGAACCGGGGAGCTGTTTTTT,CATPAGGRTGELFF
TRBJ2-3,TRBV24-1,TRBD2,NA,TGTGCCACCAGTGATCCCCGGACTAGCGGGAGGGCTGGGGCAGATACGCAGTATTTT,CATSDPRTSGRAGADTQYF
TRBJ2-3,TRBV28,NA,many,TGTGCCAGCAGCCACCCTCGCGGCTGGAGGGGGCGCACAGATACGCAGTATTTT,CASSHPRGWRGRTDTQYF
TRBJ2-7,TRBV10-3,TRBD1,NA,TGTGCCATCAGTAAATCCTCTGACAGGGTCGGCGCATACGAGCAGTACTTC,CAISKSSDRVGAYEQYF
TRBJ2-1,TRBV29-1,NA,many,TGCAGCGTTGAAGAGCCGAAGACTATCCTCCCCTACAATGAGCAGTTCTTC,CSVEEPKTILPYNEQFF